The present T cell receptor (beta chain) was sequenced within a study of regulatory T cells in long-lasting Graves disease. Whole-study findings and limits: It is possible that accuracy was reduced by the small size of the sample. Repertoires from persistent disease leaned toward TRBV28, TRBJ1-2 and TRBJ2-5.

This clonotype was observed once. Its cognate antigen is unknown. Likely a read error: the CDR3 ends without its conserved phenylalanine or tryptophan. Time point in this sample: persistent/refractory GD, antithyroid drugs over 5 years with positive TRAb. With RNA extracted from PBMCs as input, the TCR library was made. In building TCR beta libraries, iRepertoire HTBI primers were used together with Arm-PCR of CDR3 regions. Original processing methods: Throughout the samples, researchers identified 60 to 70 TRBV and about 15 TRBJ segments. MiXCR, run by TCRdb on the multiplex PCR reads, gives a single entry per CDR3 protein. The V and J calls and clone size come from TCRdb's table, not from the authors' own analysis. The sample contains 400,000 to 500,000 distinct CDR3 sequences, over 20% of which appear only once. Germline assignment: CDR1 MDHEN and CDR2 SYDVKM. CDR3 size: 15 residues. V shed 2 bases and J shed 6 bases, with 17 bases lying between them.

Material: peripheral blood mononuclear cells (PBMCs), obtained when the disease was refractory, from a patient treated with antithyroid drugs. The sequence came from a female donor with Graves disease. The rearrangement joins TRBV28 to TRBJ2-7; perhaps D is TRBD1 or TRBD2 (5 bases each). CDR3 bases: TGTGCCAGCAGTTTAGCCGGGGACCCCCTTCCCGAGCAGTACTCC. Translating it yields CASSLAGDPLPEQYS.